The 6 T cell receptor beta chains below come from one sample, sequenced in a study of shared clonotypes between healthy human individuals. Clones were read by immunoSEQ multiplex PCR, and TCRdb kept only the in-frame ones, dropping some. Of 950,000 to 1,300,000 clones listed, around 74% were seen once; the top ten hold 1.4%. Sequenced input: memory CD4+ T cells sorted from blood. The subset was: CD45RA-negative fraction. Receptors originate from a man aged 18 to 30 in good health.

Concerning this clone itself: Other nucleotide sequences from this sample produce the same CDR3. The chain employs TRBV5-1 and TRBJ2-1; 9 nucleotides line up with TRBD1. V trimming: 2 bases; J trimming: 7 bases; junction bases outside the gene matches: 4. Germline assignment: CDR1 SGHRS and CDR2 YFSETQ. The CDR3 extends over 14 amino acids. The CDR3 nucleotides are TGCGCCAGCAGCTTAGTTGGGACAGGGAATGAGCAGTTCTTC. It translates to CASSLVGTGNEQFF.

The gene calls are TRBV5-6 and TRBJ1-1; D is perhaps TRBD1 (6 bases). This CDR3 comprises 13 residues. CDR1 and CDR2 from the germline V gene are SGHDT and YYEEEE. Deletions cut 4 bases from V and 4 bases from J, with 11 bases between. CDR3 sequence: CASSPRRGTEAFF. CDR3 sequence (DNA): TGTGCCAGCAGCCCCCGCAGGGGCACTGAAGCTTTCTTT.

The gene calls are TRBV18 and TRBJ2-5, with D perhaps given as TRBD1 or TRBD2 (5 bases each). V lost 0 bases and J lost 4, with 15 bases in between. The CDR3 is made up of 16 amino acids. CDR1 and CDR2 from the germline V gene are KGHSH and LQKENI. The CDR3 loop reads CASSPPNGASIETQYF. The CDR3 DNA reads TGTGCCAGCTCACCACCAAACGGGGCGAGTATAGAGACCCAGTACTTC.

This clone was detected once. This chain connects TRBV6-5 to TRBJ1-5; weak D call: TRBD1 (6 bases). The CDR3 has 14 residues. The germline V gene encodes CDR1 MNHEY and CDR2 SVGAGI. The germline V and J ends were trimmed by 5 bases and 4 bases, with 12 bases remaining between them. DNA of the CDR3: TGTGCCAGCAGTCAACAGGGACGTAATCAGCCCCAGCATTTT. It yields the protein CASSQQGRNQPQHF.

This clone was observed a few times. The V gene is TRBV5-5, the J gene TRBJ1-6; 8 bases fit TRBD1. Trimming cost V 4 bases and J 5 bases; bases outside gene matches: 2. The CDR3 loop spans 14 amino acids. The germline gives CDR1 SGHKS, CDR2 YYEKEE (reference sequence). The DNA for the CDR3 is TGTGCCAGCAGCCGGACAGGGAATAATTCACCCCTCCACTTT. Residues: CASSRTGNNSPLHF.

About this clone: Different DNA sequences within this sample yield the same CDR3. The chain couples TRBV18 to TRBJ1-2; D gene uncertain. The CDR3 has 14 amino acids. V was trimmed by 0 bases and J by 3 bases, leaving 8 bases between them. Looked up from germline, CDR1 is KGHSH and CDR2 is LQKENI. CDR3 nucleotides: TGTGCCAGCTCACCACCCCTTCGGGACTATGGCTACACCTTC. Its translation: CASSPPLRDYGYTF.